This passage covers 25 T cell receptor beta chains from one sample sequenced in a study of early T cells in non-severe SARS-CoV-2 infection. Using its own MiXCR run on the 5' RACE reads, TCRdb lists one record per CDR3 protein. The sample contains 65,000 to 95,000 distinct CDR3 sequences, approximately 15% of which appear only once. Sequencing input: whole blood. The receptors were sampled from an adult who was a healthcare worker with PCR-confirmed SARS-CoV-2 infection or an uninfected control (not recorded which).

CDR3 in amino acids: CASSSQQGQPQHF. Written as DNA, the CDR3 is TGTGCCAGCAGTTCCCAACAGGGCCAGCCCCAGCATTTT. The chain uses TRBV12-3 or TRBV12-4 and TRBJ1-5; possibly TRBD1 for D (6 bases). The CDR3 runs 13 residues. The V end was cut by 4 bases, the J end by 7 bases, with 11 bases between.

The chain uses TRBV29-1 and TRBJ1-2; D possibly corresponds to TRBD1 (5 bases). The V gene lost 4 bases and the J gene lost 5 bases, with 17 bases spanning the gap. The CDR3 extends over 14 amino acids. Germline loops: CDR1 SQVTM, CDR2 ANQGSEA. The CDR3 reads CSVGHPEGKYGYTF. The CDR3 DNA reads TGCAGCGTTGGCCATCCCGAGGGGAAGTATGGCTACACCTTC.

V gene TRBV7-9 combines with J gene TRBJ1-5; no definite D call. CDR3 length equals 12 residues. Germline CDR1 is SEHNR and CDR2 is FQNEAQ (reference sequence). Between the trimmed V and J ends, which lost 1 base and 4 bases, there was a span of 2 bases. CDR3 in amino acids: CASSLGNQPQHF. CDR3 bases: TGTGCCAGCAGCTTAGGGAATCAGCCCCAGCATTTT.

The V call is TRBV3-1, the J call TRBJ2-3, with 8 bases that match TRBD2. The CDR3 has 14 amino acids. Germline V gene sequence: CDR1 LGHDT, CDR2 YNNKEL (reference sequence). V shed 1 base and J 4 bases; nucleotides not matched to a gene: 1. For the CDR3, the DNA is TGTGCCAGCAGCCAAGCGGGAGGGGCAGATACGCAGTATTTT. Residues: CASSQAGGADTQYF.

This clonotype was picked up a small number of times. This chain joins TRBV28 and TRBJ2-1; the D is unclear. Trimming took 7 bases from V and 10 from J, leaving 11 bases between them. Germline assignment: CDR1 MDHEN and CDR2 SYDVKM. This CDR3 is 11 amino acids long. DNA of the CDR3: TGTGCCAGCAAGGGTAAAAGGGAGCAGTTCTTC. Translating gives CASKGKREQFF.

This clonotype appeared a few times. The rearrangement uses TRBV7-9 and TRBJ2-1, with unresolved D. CDR3 size: 16 residues. The germline V gene has CDR1 SEHNR and CDR2 FQNEAQ (reference sequence). The V and J ends lost 5 bases and 4 bases respectively, with 18 bases between them. In DNA, the CDR3 is TGTGCCAGCAGCGTGTGGGCCCTGAGCCTTTACAATGAGCAGTTCTTC. It yields the protein CASSVWALSLYNEQFF.

This chain joins TRBV6-1 and TRBJ1-2; the D is unclear. From germline, CDR1 is MNHNS and CDR2 SASEGT. V was trimmed by 3 bases and J by 5 bases, leaving 7 bases between them. The CDR3 extends over 12 amino acids. The DNA of the CDR3 is TGTGCCAGCAGTGATAGTGCGTATGGCTACACCTTC. This translates into CASSDSAYGYTF.

J is TRBJ1-3 and V is TRBV18; no clear D gene. This CDR3 is 17 amino acids long. Germline CDR1 and CDR2: KGHSH and LQKENI. V dropped 1 base and J dropped 2 bases, with 15 bases sitting between them. DNA of the CDR3: TGTGCCAGCTCACCACTCCCCGGCACATCCGCTGGAAACACCATATATTTT. This sequence encodes CASSPLPGTSAGNTIYF.

In its sample, this clonotype was seen a few times. The chain is built from TRBV7-8 and TRBJ2-5; 11 bases fit TRBD2. V shed 5 bases, J shed 4 bases, and the junction held 6 bases outside the gene matches. The CDR3 is 15 residues long. Per the germline V gene, CDR1 is SGHVS and CDR2 is FQNEAQ. The CDR3 here is CASSPLAGGGETQYF. The CDR3 DNA sequence: TGTGCCAGCAGCCCGCTAGCGGGAGGTGGAGAGACCCAGTACTTC.

The CDR3 nucleotides are TGCAGCGCCATTGGAGGGAGGAGGGGTACAGATACGCAGTATTTT. Encoded protein: CSAIGGRRGTDTQYF. The chain combines TRBV29-1 with TRBJ2-3; maybe TRBD2 (6 bases). From germline, CDR1 is SQVTM and CDR2 ANQGSEA. This CDR3 is built from 15 residues. V shed 7 bases and J shed 3 bases, with 20 bases lying between them.

V usage is TRBV2 and J usage is TRBJ2-4; no firm D call. CDR1 SNHLY and CDR2 FYNNEI come from the germline V gene. The CDR3 extends over 15 amino acids. Trimming stripped 2 bases from V and 0 bases from J, with 8 bases between. This CDR3 is CASSETPLAKNIQYF. The CDR3 bases are TGTGCCAGCAGTGAAACCCCGCTAGCCAAAAACATTCAGTACTTC.

The chain joins TRBV7-8 to TRBJ2-2, with D possibly matching TRBD2 (6 bases). The germline V and J ends were trimmed by 5 bases and 1 base, with 11 bases remaining between them. The CDR3 runs 15 residues. CDR1 SGHVS and CDR2 FQNEAQ come from the germline V gene. This chain's CDR3 is CASSPGTQNTGELFF. The DNA for the CDR3 is TGTGCCAGCAGCCCCGGGACTCAGAACACCGGGGAGCTGTTTTTT.

This clonotype was counted only a few times. The V gene is TRBV4-1, the J gene TRBJ2-5; 12 bases agree with TRBD2. The CDR3 runs 16 residues. In germline, CDR1 is MGHRA, CDR2 YSYEKL. Trimming cost V 4 bases and J 5 bases; bases outside gene matches: 8. CDR3 coding DNA: TGCGCCAGCAGCCTTCGGACTAGCGGGGAGGGGGAGACCCAGTACTTC. Translation: CASSLRTSGEGETQYF.

About this clonotype itself: A much more abundant neighbour one base away suggests this may be a read error. The rearrangement links TRBV19 to TRBJ2-2; 9 positions match TRBD1. Germline V CDR1 and CDR2: LNHDA, SQIVND (reference sequence). The CDR3 consists of 14 residues. The CDR3 DNA is TGTGCCAGAAGTACAGACAGGGGGACCGGGGAGCTGTTTTTT. This sequence encodes CARSTDRGTGELFF.

This clonotype was recorded a few times. The chain joins TRBV11-3 to TRBJ2-5; 7 nucleotides line up with TRBD2. The V and J ends lost 4 bases and 4 bases, in that order; junction bases with no gene match: 9. Germline V gene data show CDR1 as SGHNT and CDR2 as YENEEA. CDR3 size: 15 residues. As DNA, the CDR3 is TGTGCCAGCAGCTCTCGACACACGGGAGGAGAGACCCAGTACTTC. This encodes CASSSRHTGGETQYF.

This clonotype was observed a handful of times. The chain joins TRBV11-2 to TRBJ2-3; 10 nucleotides match TRBD2. The CDR3 length is 15 residues. V was pared by 5 bases and J by 5 bases, with 7 bases of the junction left unmatched. Germline lookup yields CDR1 SGHAT and CDR2 FQNNGV. CDR3 amino acids: CASSRIAGGKDTQYF. The CDR3 bases are TGTGCCAGCAGCCGTATAGCGGGAGGTAAAGATACGCAGTATTTT.

This clonotype was recorded once. This chain connects TRBV20-1 to TRBJ2-5; the match to TRBD2 covers 9 bases. The CDR3 runs 15 residues. Germline CDR1 DFQATT, CDR2 SNEGSKA (reference sequence). With 5 bases clipped from V and 3 bases from J, the junction kept 10 bases outside the gene matches. CDR3 bases: TGCAGTGCTCTCGGACTAGCGCCCAACAAAGAGACCCAGTACTTC. This sequence encodes CSALGLAPNKETQYF.

The DNA for the CDR3 is TGCGCCAGCAGCTACTGGAGTCCTGACAGGGGGCGTAACACTGAAGCTTTCTTT. It codes for CASSYWSPDRGRNTEAFF. The chain joins TRBV5-1 to TRBJ1-1, with 10 bases lining up with TRBD1. CDR1 is SGHRS, CDR2 YFSETQ, per germline. J gave up 2 bases and V 3 bases, and 13 bases lay outside the gene matches. The CDR3 consists of 18 residues.

V gene TRBV30 combines with J gene TRBJ1-1; D remains unclear. The length of the CDR3 is 12 residues. Germline loops: CDR1 GTSNPN, CDR2 SVGIG (reference sequence). V lost 0 bases and J 4 bases, leaving 6 bases between the germline ends. The CDR3 region is CAWSVSFTEAFF. CDR3 in DNA: TGTGCCTGGAGTGTATCGTTCACTGAAGCTTTCTTT.

The chain is built from TRBV12-3 or TRBV12-4 and TRBJ1-2, with D maybe TRBD1 (6 bases). Trimming took 5 bases from V and 4 from J, leaving 11 bases between them. The CDR3 extends over 13 amino acids. CDR3 amino acids: CASSAYRAYGYTF. The CDR3 bases are TGTGCCAGCAGTGCCTACAGGGCCTATGGCTACACCTTC.

This rearrangement joins TRBV3-1 to TRBJ2-1; D call uncertain. Trimming shortened V by 6 bases and J by 5 bases, and 8 bases separated the two germline ends. Germline values: CDR1 LGHDT, CDR2 YNNKEL (reference sequence). This CDR3 is 12 amino acids long. The CDR3 loop reads CASRRLDNEQFF. CDR3 sequence (DNA): TGTGCCAGCAGGCGACTGGACAATGAGCAGTTCTTC.

This clonotype was seen only a few times. V usage is TRBV11-1 and J usage is TRBJ1-1; 9 bases align to TRBD1. The CDR3 has 15 residues. Looked up from germline, CDR1 is SGHAT and CDR2 is FQDESV (reference sequence). With V trimmed by 6 bases and J by 5 bases, 10 bases remained unmatched. CDR3 nucleotide sequence: TGTGCCAGCAGGAACCCCTACAGGGGGCGGACTGAAGCTTTCTTT. This gives the protein CASRNPYRGRTEAFF. Full variable domain (outside the CDR3, taken from reference TRBV11-1 and TRBJ1-1): EAEVAQSPRYKITEKSQAVAFWCDPISGHATLYWYRQILGQGPELLVQFQDESVVDDSQLPKDRFSAERLKGVDSTLKIQPAELGDSAMYLCASRNPYRGRTEAFFGQGTRLTVV.

The rearrangement uses TRBV12-3 or TRBV12-4 and TRBJ1-2; D perhaps matches TRBD1 (5 bases). Trimming took 6 bases from V and 4 from J, leaving 15 bases between them. The CDR3 contains 14 residues. The CDR3 protein is CASSPEQTVYGYTF. DNA of the CDR3: TGTGCCAGCAGCCCCGAACAGACAGTCTATGGCTACACCTTC.

This chain uses TRBV19 with TRBJ2-3; 11 positions match TRBD2. The CDR3 spans 19 residues. Germline CDR1 reads LNHDA; CDR2 reads SQIVND (reference sequence). After removal of 1 base from V and 0 bases from J, the junction contained 9 bases not matched to a gene. The CDR3 loop reads CASSIVPLAGGTSTDTQYF. Written as DNA, the CDR3 is TGTGCCAGTAGTATAGTCCCGCTAGCGGGGGGCACTAGCACAGATACGCAGTATTTT.

This clonotype has only a few counts. The chain uses TRBV5-4 and TRBJ2-7; D perhaps matches TRBD2 (6 bases). The ends were cut back, 9 bases at V and 7 bases at J, with 26 bases in the middle. The CDR3 spans 15 residues. Germline assignment: CDR1 SGHNT and CDR2 YYREEE (reference sequence). The CDR3 DNA reads TGTGCCACCCACTACGGCGGCGGTGCGAGCGGGGAGCAGTACTTC. Its translation: CATHYGGGASGEQYF.